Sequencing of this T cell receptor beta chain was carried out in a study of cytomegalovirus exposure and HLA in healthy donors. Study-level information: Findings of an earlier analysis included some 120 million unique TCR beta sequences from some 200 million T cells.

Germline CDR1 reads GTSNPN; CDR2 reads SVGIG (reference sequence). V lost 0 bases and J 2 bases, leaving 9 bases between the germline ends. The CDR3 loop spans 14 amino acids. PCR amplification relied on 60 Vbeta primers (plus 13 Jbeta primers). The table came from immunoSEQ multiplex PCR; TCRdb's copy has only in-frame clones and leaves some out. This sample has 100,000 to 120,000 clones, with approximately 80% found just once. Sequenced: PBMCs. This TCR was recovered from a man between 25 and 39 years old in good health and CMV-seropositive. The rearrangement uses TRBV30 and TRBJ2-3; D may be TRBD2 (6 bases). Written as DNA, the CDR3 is TGTGCCTGGAGTGTTGGGAGGAACACAGATACGCAGTATTTT. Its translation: CAWSVGRNTDTQYF.